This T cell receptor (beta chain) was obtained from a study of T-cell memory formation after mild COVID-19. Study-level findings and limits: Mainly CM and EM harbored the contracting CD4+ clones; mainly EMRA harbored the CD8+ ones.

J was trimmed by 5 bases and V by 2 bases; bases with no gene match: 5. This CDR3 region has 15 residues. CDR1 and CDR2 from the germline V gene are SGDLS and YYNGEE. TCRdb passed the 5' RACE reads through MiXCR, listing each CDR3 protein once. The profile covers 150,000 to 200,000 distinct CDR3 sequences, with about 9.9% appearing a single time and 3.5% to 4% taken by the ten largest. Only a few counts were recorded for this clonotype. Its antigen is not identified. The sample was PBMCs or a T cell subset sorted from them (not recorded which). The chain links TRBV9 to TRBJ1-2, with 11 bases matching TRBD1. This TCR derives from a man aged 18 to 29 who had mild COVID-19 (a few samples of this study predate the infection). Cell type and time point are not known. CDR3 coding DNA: TGTGCCAGCAGCGTTCCGGGACAGGGGGATTATGGCTACACCTTC. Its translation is CASSVPGQGDYGYTF.